These 21 T cell receptor beta chains came from one sample sequenced in a study of blood T cell repertoires in COVID-19. The repertoire was sequenced with immunoSEQ multiplex PCR; TCRdb's copy has only in-frame clones and lacks some. The sample has roughly 280,000 clones, 84% seen once. Material for sequencing was peripheral blood. The receptors stem from a man in his sixties with acute or convalescent COVID-19.

The rearrangement uses TRBV4-1 and TRBJ1-1; unclear D gene. Germline CDR1 reads MGHRA; CDR2 reads YSYEKL. This CDR3 has 12 amino acids. Deletions cut 0 bases from V and 6 bases from J, with 5 bases between. DNA of the CDR3: TGCGCCAGCAGCCAAGATGAGGCTGAAGCTTTCTTT. It encodes CASSQDEAEAFF.

The V and J genes are TRBV19 and TRBJ1-5; 7 bases are shared with TRBD1. Germline CDR1 reads LNHDA; CDR2 reads SQIVND (reference sequence). CDR3 length: 15 amino acids. V lost 4 bases, J lost 1 base, and 4 bases stayed unmatched. As DNA, the CDR3 is TGTGCCAGTAGTACCCGGACAGGAAGCAATCAGCCCCAGCATTTT. Translation gives CASSTRTGSNQPQHF.

The gene calls are TRBV4-2 and TRBJ1-2; 7 nucleotides line up with TRBD1. The CDR3 loop spans 15 amino acids. The ends lost 0 bases at V and 4 bases at J; junction bases unmatched: 5. CDR1 LGHNA and CDR2 YNFKEQ come from the germline V gene. CDR3 sequence: CASSQDVQGGYGYTF. The CDR3 DNA reads as TGTGCCAGCAGCCAAGATGTTCAGGGGGGCTATGGCTACACCTTC.

This chain joins TRBV14 and TRBJ1-2; D uncertain. V lost 1 base and J 5 bases, leaving 5 bases between the germline ends. The CDR3 is 12 amino acids. Germline assignment: CDR1 SGHDN and CDR2 FVKESK. CDR3: CASSQGGYGYTF. CDR3 nucleotides: TGTGCCAGCAGCCAAGGAGGATATGGCTACACCTTC.

The V gene is TRBV27, the J gene TRBJ1-2; D remains ambiguous. V gave up 3 bases and J gave up 1 base, with 12 bases separating them. The V gene's germline CDR1 is MNHEY and CDR2 SMNVEV (reference sequence). The CDR3 has 15 amino acids. In DNA, the CDR3 is TGTGCCAGCAGTTTGTCCGGAACAGTTAACTATGGCTACACCTTC. Encoded protein: CASSLSGTVNYGYTF.

CDR3 in DNA: TGTGCCAGCAGTAATCCCGACAGCCTCTCCTACGAGCAGTACTTC. Translated, it gives CASSNPDSLSYEQYF. The rearrangement links TRBV6-5 to TRBJ2-7; a weak D match, TRBD1 (5 bases). Looked up from germline, CDR1 is MNHEY and CDR2 is SVGAGI. This CDR3 comprises 15 residues. Deletions cut 5 bases from V and 0 bases from J, with 14 bases between.

The CDR3 DNA reads as TGTGCCAGTAAAAGCCAAACAGGGGCTAATGAAAAACTGTTTTTT. Its protein product is CASKSQTGANEKLFF. This chain joins TRBV19 and TRBJ1-4; TRBD1 matches at 7 bases. The CDR3 is made up of 15 amino acids. Germline V gives CDR1 LNHDA, CDR2 SQIVND (reference sequence). V shed 7 bases, J shed 3 bases, and the junction held 8 bases outside the gene matches.

The J gene is TRBJ1-2, the V gene TRBV6-6; possible D gene TRBD1, 5 bases. CDR3 length equals 14 residues. Between the trimmed V and J ends, which lost 2 bases and 1 base, there was a span of 8 bases. Germline V gives CDR1 MNHNY, CDR2 SVGAGI (reference sequence). CDR3 nucleotides: TGTGCCAGCAGTTACCGAGACAGTAACTATGGCTACACCTTC. Translation: CASSYRDSNYGYTF.

The chain employs TRBV2 and TRBJ2-3; TRBD2 matches at 9 bases. Germline loops: CDR1 SNHLY, CDR2 FYNNEI. With 5 bases clipped from V and 2 bases from J, the junction kept 5 bases outside the gene matches. This CDR3 is built from 15 residues. CDR3: CASSWLAGYTDTQYF. The CDR3 DNA sequence: TGTGCCAGCAGTTGGCTAGCGGGGTACACAGATACGCAGTATTTT.

The sample holds one count of this clone. The same CDR3 can be traced to other DNA sequences in this sample. V is TRBV2 and J is TRBJ1-5; D perhaps matches TRBD1 (5 bases). CDR1 is SNHLY and CDR2 is FYNNEI in the germline V gene. The CDR3 sequence is 13 residues long. Trimming stripped 2 bases from V and 6 bases from J, with 8 bases between. The CDR3 region is CASSEQGGQPQHF. The CDR3, as DNA: TGTGCCAGCAGTGAACAGGGAGGTCAGCCCCAGCATTTT. The full variable domain, with the rest looked up from reference TRBV2 and TRBJ1-5, is EPEVTQTPSHQVTQMGQEVILRCVPISNHLYFYWYRQILGQKVEFLVSFYNNEISEKSEIFDDQFSVERPDGSNFTLKIRSTKLEDSAMYFCASSEQGGQPQHFGDGTRLSIL.

The chain couples TRBV5-6 to TRBJ2-7; 7 nucleotides agree with TRBD1. J gave up 3 bases and V 1 base, and 13 bases lay outside the gene matches. In germline, CDR1 is SGHDT, CDR2 YYEEEE. The CDR3 covers 17 residues. The CDR3 DNA sequence: TGTGCCAGCAGCTTGCTCCATTCGGGACAGCCAAGCTACGAGCAGTACTTC. This gives the protein CASSLLHSGQPSYEQYF.

V and J are TRBV7-3 and TRBJ2-7, with 7 bases fitting TRBD2. The trim removed 4 bases at V and 4 bases at J, leaving 7 bases unmatched. Looked up from germline, CDR1 is SGHTA and CDR2 is FQGTGA. CDR3 length equals 14 residues. The CDR3 sequence: CASSSGGPQYEQYF. CDR3 in DNA: TGTGCCAGCAGCTCGGGGGGACCTCAGTACGAGCAGTACTTC.

In DNA, the CDR3 is TGCGCCAGCAGCTTGGCGGAGGGACAGATCTACACCGGGGAGCTGTTTTTT. Protein sequence: CASSLAEGQIYTGELFF. The genes are TRBV5-1 and TRBJ2-2; D possibly corresponds to TRBD1 (7 bases). This CDR3 contains 17 residues. Germline lookup yields CDR1 SGHRS and CDR2 YFSETQ. The V end lost 0 bases, the J end lost 3 bases, and 15 bases lay between the germline ends. The full variable domain, completed using reference TRBV5-1 and TRBJ2-2, is KAGVTQTPRYLIKTRGQQVTLSCSPISGHRSVSWYQQTPGQGLQFLFEYFSETQRNKGNFPGRFSGRQFSNSRSEMNVSTLELGDSALYLCASSLAEGQIYTGELFFGEGSRLTVL.

V and J are TRBV28 and TRBJ2-2; no reliable D call. The ends were cut back, 6 bases at V and 1 base at J, with 9 bases in the middle. The CDR3 has 14 residues. CDR1 is MDHEN, CDR2 SYDVKM, per germline. CDR3: CASSSGWNTGELFF. CDR3 DNA sequence: TGTGCCAGCAGCTCAGGCTGGAACACCGGGGAGCTGTTTTTT.

The V and J genes are TRBV5-1 and TRBJ1-5, with D tentatively TRBD1 (6 bases). This CDR3 has 14 amino acids. Per the germline V gene, CDR1 is SGHRS and CDR2 is YFSETQ. With 0 bases removed from V and 8 bases from J, the gap between germline ends came to 12 bases. The CDR3 loop reads CASSLAAGGEPQHF. The CDR3 DNA follows: TGCGCCAGCAGCTTGGCCGCTGGGGGCGAGCCCCAGCATTTT.

The chain joins TRBV12-1 to TRBJ2-2; the table names TRBD2, a call not compared with the DNA. TRBV12-1 corresponds to a pseudogene. The CDR3 is made up of 16 amino acids. The CDR3 DNA follows: TGTGCCAGCAGCCCCTTCAGGGACGGGGGCACCGGGGAGCTGTTTTTT. This sequence encodes CASSPFRDGGTGELFF.

As DNA, the CDR3 is TGTGCCAGCAGCTCCCGTGGGGGGGTCTCACAAGAGACCCAGTACTTC. It is translated as CASSSRGGVSQETQYF. This chain links TRBV7-6 with TRBJ2-5; 7 bases are shared with TRBD2. Trimming at V came to 4 bases and at J to 2 bases, leaving 10 bases not matched to a gene. Per the germline V gene, CDR1 is SGHVS and CDR2 is FNYEAQ. The CDR3 consists of 16 residues.

V gene TRBV11-3 combines with J gene TRBJ1-2; TRBD1 agrees at 8 bases. This CDR3 spans 15 amino acids. Germline CDR1 reads SGHNT; CDR2 reads YENEEA. Trimming removed 6 bases from V and 5 bases from J; junction bases left unmatched: 11. The CDR3 sequence: CASSYSRGQTYGYTF. In nucleotides, the CDR3 is TGTGCCAGCAGTTATTCCAGGGGGCAGACTTATGGCTACACCTTC.

This clone was detected only once. The V gene is TRBV7-6, the J gene TRBJ2-3, with D maybe TRBD1 (5 bases). Germline CDR1 SGHVS, CDR2 FNYEAQ. Trimming removed 7 bases at V and 0 bases at J, with 20 bases between. This CDR3 contains 17 residues. In DNA, the CDR3 is TGTGCCAGCATCAAGCCTGGGTCCGACAGAAGCACAGATACGCAGTATTTT. It yields the protein CASIKPGSDRSTDTQYF. The complete variable domain, with remaining parts taken from reference TRBV7-6 and TRBJ2-3, reads GAGVSQSPRYKVTKRGQDVALRCDPISGHVSLYWYRQALGQGPEFLTYFNYEAQQDKSGLPNDRFSAERPEGSISTLTIQRTEQRDSAMYRCASIKPGSDRSTDTQYFGPGTRLTVL.

This chain links TRBV2 with TRBJ2-7; 8 nucleotides line up with TRBD1. Germline V gives CDR1 SNHLY, CDR2 FYNNEI. Trimming cost V 5 bases and J 7 bases; bases outside gene matches: 7. The CDR3 spans 13 residues. CDR3 in DNA: TGTGCCAGCAGTTGGACAGGGCGGGGAGAGCAGTACTTC. Protein sequence: CASSWTGRGEQYF.

This clone occurred once. The chain uses TRBV18 and TRBJ2-1, with D tentatively TRBD1 (6 bases). Per germline, CDR1 KGHSH and CDR2 LQKENI. V was shortened by 2 bases and J by 8 bases, with 16 bases between the two germline ends. There are 15 residues in the CDR3. CDR3: CASSPSPVRGDEQFF. For the CDR3, the DNA is TGTGCCAGCTCACCAAGCCCGGTCAGGGGCGATGAGCAGTTCTTC.